This TCR beta chain came from a study of blood T cell repertoires in COVID-19. As for the study in general: Donors in the United States, Italy and Spain gave samples during acute or convalescent COVID-19. The cDNA or gDNA used as material had been derived from T cells, B-cell-depleted T cells, or PBMCs.

Original methodology: Reference gene primer amplification gave estimated nucleated cell counts. Assay: immunoSEQ multiplex PCR; the TCRdb copy retains only in-frame clones and omits some. The D gene and trimming were derived from the DNA, and the V and J assignments and clone size from that table. This repertoire shows approximately 170,000 clones, 70% to 90% found once; its top ten account for less than 1.5%. V shed 4 bases and J shed 4 bases, with 8 bases lying between them. This CDR3 region has 13 residues. The chain employs TRBV23-1 and TRBJ2-1; D uncertain. TRBV23-1 is an ORF; its function is uncertain. Sequencing was carried out using peripheral blood. This TCR was sampled from a man aged 25-40 years with acute or convalescent COVID-19. The CDR3: CASSPVQYNEQFF. CDR3 nucleotide sequence: TGCGCCAGCAGTCCGGTACAGTACAATGAGCAGTTCTTC.